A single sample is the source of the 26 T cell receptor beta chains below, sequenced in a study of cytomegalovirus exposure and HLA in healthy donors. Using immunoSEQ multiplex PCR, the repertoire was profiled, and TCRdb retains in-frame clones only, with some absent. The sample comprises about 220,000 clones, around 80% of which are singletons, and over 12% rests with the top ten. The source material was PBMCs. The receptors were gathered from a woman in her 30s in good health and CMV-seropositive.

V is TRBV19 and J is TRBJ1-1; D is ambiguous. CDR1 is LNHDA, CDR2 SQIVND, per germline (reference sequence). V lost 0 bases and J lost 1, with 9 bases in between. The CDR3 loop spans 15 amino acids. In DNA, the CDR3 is TGTGCCAGTAGTATAGATCTTACCAGGAACACTGAAGCTTTCTTT. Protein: CASSIDLTRNTEAFF.

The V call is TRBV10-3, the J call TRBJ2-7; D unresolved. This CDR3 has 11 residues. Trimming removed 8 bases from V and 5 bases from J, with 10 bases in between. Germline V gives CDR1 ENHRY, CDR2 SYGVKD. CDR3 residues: CAIGQNHEQYF. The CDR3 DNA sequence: TGTGCCATCGGCCAAAATCACGAGCAGTACTTC.

CDR3 DNA sequence: TGTGCCTGGAGTTCTACGGCAGACTTGGGCTATGGCTACACCTTC. Translated: CAWSSTADLGYGYTF. This chain links TRBV30 with TRBJ1-2, with D hard to call. The germline CDR1 and CDR2 sequences are GTSNPN and SVGIG (reference sequence). CDR3 length: 15 amino acids. Trimming left V 2 bases short and J 4 bases short, with 17 bases between.

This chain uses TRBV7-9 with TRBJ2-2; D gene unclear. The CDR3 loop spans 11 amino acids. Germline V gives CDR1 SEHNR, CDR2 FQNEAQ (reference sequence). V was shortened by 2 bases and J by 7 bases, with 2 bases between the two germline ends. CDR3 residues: CASSLRGELFF. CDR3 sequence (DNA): TGTGCCAGCAGCTTACGCGGGGAGCTGTTTTTT.

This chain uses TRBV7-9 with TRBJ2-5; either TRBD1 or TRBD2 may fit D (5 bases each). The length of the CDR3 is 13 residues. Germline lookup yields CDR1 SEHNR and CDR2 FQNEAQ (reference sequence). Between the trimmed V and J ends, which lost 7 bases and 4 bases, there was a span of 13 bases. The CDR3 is CASMKGTGETQYF. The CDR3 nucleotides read TGTGCCAGCATGAAAGGGACCGGAGAGACCCAGTACTTC.

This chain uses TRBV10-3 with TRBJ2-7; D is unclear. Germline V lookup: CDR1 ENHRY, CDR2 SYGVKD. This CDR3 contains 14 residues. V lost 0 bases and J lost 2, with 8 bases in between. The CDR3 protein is CAISESFGAYEQYF. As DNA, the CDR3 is TGTGCCATCAGTGAGTCATTTGGGGCCTACGAGCAGTACTTC.

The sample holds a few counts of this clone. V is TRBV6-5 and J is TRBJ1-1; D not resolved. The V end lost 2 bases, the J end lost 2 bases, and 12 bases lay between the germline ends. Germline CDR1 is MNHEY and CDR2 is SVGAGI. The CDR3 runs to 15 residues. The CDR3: CASSYLLAGNTEAFF. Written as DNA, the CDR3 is TGTGCCAGCAGTTACCTTTTGGCTGGAAACACTGAAGCTTTCTTT.

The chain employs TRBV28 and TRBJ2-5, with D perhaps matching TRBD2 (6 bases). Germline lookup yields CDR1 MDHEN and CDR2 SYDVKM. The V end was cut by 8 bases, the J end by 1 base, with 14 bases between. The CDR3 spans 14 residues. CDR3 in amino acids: CASRPGGTQETQYF. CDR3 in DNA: TGTGCCAGCCGACCTGGCGGGACCCAAGAGACCCAGTACTTC. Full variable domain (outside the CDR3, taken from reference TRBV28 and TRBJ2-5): DVKVTQSSRYLVKRTGEKVFLECVQDMDHENMFWYRQDPGLGLRLIYFSYDVKMKEKGDIPEGYSVSREKKERFSLILESASTNQTSMYLCASRPGGTQETQYFGPGTRLLVL.

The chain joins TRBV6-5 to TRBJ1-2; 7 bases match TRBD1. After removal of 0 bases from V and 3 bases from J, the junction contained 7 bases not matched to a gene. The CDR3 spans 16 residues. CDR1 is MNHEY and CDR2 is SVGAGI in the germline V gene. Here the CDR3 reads CASSYSNRGYDYGYTF. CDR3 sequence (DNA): TGTGCCAGCAGTTACTCGAACAGGGGTTACGACTATGGCTACACCTTC.

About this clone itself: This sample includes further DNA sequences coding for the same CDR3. CDR3: CASSSSSYEQYF. For the CDR3, the DNA is TGCGCCAGCAGCTCAAGCTCCTACGAGCAGTACTTC. The chain employs TRBV5-1 and TRBJ2-7; D remains unclear. The germline CDR1 and CDR2 sequences are SGHRS and YFSETQ. The CDR3 has 12 amino acids. The germline V and J ends were trimmed by 3 bases and 0 bases, with 4 bases remaining between them.

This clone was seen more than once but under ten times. The CDR3 DNA reads as TGCAGCGTTGGAGGACAGGTGGATGAAAAACTGTTTTTT. It encodes CSVGGQVDEKLFF. The rearrangement links TRBV29-1 to TRBJ1-4; 7 positions agree with TRBD1. The CDR3 is 13 residues long. The J segment lost 6 bases and the V segment lost 4 bases, leaving 5 bases of the junction unmatched. Germline loops: CDR1 SQVTM, CDR2 ANQGSEA.

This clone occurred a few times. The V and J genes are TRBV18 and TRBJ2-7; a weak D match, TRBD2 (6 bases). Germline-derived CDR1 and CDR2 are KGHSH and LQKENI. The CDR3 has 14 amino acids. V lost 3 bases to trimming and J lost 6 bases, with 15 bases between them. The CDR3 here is CASSPDGSPSEQYF. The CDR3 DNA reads TGTGCCAGCTCACCCGACGGGAGCCCCAGCGAGCAGTACTTC.

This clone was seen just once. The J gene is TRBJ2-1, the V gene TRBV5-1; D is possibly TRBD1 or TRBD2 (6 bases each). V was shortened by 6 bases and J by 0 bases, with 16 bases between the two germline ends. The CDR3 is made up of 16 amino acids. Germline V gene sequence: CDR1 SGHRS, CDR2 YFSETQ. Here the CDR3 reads CASTSLEGGSYNEQFF. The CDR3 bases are TGCGCCAGCACATCCCTGGAGGGGGGCTCCTACAATGAGCAGTTCTTC.

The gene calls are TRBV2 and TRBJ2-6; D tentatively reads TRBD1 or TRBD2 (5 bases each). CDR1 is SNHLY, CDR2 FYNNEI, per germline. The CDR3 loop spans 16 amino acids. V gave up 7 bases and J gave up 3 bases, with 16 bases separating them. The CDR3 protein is CASMPGLTGGANVLTF. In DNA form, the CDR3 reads TGTGCCAGCATGCCGGGGCTGACTGGTGGGGCCAACGTCCTGACTTTC.

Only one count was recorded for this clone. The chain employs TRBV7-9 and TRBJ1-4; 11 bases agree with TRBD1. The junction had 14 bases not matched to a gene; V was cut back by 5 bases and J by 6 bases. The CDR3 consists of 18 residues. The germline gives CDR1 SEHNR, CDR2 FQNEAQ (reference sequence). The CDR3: CASSPGTGGNYVYEKLFF. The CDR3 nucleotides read TGTGCCAGCAGCCCGGGGACAGGGGGGAATTATGTTTATGAAAAACTGTTTTTT.

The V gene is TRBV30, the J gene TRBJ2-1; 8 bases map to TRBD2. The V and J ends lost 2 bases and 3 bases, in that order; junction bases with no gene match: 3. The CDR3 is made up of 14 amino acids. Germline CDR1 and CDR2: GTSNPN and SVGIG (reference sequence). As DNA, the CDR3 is TGTGCCTGGAGTTGGAGCGGGAGCTACAATGAGCAGTTCTTC. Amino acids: CAWSWSGSYNEQFF. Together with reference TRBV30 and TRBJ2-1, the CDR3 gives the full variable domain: SQTIHQWPATLVQPVGSPLSLECTVEGTSNPNLYWYRQAAGRGLQLLFYSVGIGQISSEVPQNLSASRPQDRQFILSSKKLLLSDSGFYLCAWSWSGSYNEQFFGPGTRLTVL.

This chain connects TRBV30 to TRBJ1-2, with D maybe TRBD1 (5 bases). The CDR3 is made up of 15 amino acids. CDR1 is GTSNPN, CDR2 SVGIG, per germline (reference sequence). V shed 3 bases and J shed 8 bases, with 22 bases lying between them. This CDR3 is CAWSGLLDRARGYTF. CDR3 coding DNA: TGTGCCTGGAGCGGCCTCCTTGACAGAGCAAGGGGCTACACCTTC.

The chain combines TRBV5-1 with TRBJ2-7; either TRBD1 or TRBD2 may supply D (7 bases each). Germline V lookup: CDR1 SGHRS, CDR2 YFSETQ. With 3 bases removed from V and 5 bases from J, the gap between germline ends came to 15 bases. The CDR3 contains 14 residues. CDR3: CASSSWEGADEQYF. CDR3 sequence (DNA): TGCGCCAGCAGCTCCTGGGAGGGGGCGGACGAGCAGTACTTC.

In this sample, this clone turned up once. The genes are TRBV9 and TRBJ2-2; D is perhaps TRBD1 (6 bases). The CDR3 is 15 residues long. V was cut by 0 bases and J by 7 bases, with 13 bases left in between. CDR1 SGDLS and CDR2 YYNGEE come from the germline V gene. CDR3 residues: CASSVGRGKGGELFF. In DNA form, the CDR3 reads TGTGCCAGCAGCGTAGGAAGGGGGAAGGGCGGGGAGCTGTTTTTT.

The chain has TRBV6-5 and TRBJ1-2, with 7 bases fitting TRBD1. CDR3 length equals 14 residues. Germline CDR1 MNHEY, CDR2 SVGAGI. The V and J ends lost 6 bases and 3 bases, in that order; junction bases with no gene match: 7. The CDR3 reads CASSPTGQHYGYTF. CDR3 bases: TGTGCCAGCAGCCCTACGGGACAGCACTATGGCTACACCTTC.

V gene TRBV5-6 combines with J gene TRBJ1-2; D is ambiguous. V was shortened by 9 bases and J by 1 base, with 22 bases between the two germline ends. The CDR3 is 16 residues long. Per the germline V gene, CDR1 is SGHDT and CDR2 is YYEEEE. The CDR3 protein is CATLESPTTINYGYTF. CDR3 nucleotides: TGTGCCACCCTCGAATCCCCGACGACGATTAACTATGGCTACACCTTC. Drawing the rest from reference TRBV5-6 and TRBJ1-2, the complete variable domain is DAGVTQSPTHLIKTRGQQVTLRCSPKSGHDTVSWYQQALGQGPQFIFQYYEEEERQRGNFPDRFSGHQFPNYSSELNVNALLLGDSALYLCATLESPTTINYGYTFGSGTRLTVV.

This CDR3 reads CASGLVNTGSGYTF. In nucleotides, the CDR3 is TGTGCTAGTGGTTTGGTAAATACAGGGAGTGGCTACACCTTC. This chain joins TRBV12-5 and TRBJ1-2; D perhaps matches TRBD1 (6 bases). The CDR3 spans 14 residues. The V gene's germline CDR1 is LGHNT and CDR2 FRNRAP. The V end lost 0 bases, the J end lost 7 bases, and 12 bases lay between the germline ends.

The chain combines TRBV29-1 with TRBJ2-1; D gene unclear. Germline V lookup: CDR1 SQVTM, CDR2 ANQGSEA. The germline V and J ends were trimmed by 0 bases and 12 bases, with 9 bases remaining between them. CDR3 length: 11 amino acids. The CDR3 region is CSVEDRVGQFF. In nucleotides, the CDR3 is TGCAGCGTTGAAGATAGAGTAGGGCAGTTCTTC.

The CDR3 DNA follows: TGTGCCAGCAGCCCTTCGACAGGGGTGAACACTGAAGCTTTCTTT. The encoded protein is CASSPSTGVNTEAFF. The J gene is TRBJ1-1, the V gene TRBV7-6, with TRBD1 identical over 8 bases. The CDR3 sequence is 15 residues long. V shed 5 bases and J 0 bases; nucleotides not matched to a gene: 5. Germline V gives CDR1 SGHVS, CDR2 FNYEAQ. The entire variable domain, with the rest obtained from reference TRBV7-6 and TRBJ1-1, is as follows: GAGVSQSPRYKVTKRGQDVALRCDPISGHVSLYWYRQALGQGPEFLTYFNYEAQQDKSGLPNDRFSAERPEGSISTLTIQRTEQRDSAMYRCASSPSTGVNTEAFFGQGTRLTVV.

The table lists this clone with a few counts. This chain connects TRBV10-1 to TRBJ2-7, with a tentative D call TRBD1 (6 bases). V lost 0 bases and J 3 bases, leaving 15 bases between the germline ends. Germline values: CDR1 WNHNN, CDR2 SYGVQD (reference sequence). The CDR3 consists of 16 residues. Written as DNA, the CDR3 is TGCGCCAGCAGTGAGTCGGTAAGGGACACCCACTACGAGCAGTACTTC. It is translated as CASSESVRDTHYEQYF.

The CDR3 spells CASSPFSDGRQETQYF. The DNA of the CDR3 is TGTGCCAGCAGCCCTTTCTCGGACGGCAGGCAAGAGACCCAGTACTTC. This rearrangement joins TRBV7-3 to TRBJ2-5; D ambiguous. Germline V lookup: CDR1 SGHTA, CDR2 FQGTGA. CDR3 length equals 16 residues. V was pared by 5 bases and J by 2 bases, with 18 bases between.